What follows are 9 T cell receptor beta chains derived from one specimen sequenced in a study of cytomegalovirus exposure and HLA in healthy donors. PCR primers comprised 60 Vbeta and 13 Jbeta primers. Measured with immunoSEQ multiplex PCR; TCRdb has only the in-frame clones, and not every one. The table has 95,000 to 150,000 clones, about 70% seen once. The source material was PBMCs. Receptors originate from a woman aged 55-70 years in good health and CMV-seropositive.

The rearrangement joins TRBV5-1 to TRBJ1-1; no reliable D call. Germline V gene sequence: CDR1 SGHRS, CDR2 YFSETQ. V lost 0 bases, J lost 8 bases, and 14 bases lay in between. The CDR3 extends over 14 amino acids. CDR3 sequence reads: CASSLVGSPGEAFF. CDR3 in DNA: TGCGCCAGCAGCTTGGTGGGTTCCCCCGGGGAAGCTTTCTTT. Together with reference TRBV5-1 and TRBJ1-1, the CDR3 gives the full variable domain: KAGVTQTPRYLIKTRGQQVTLSCSPISGHRSVSWYQQTPGQGLQFLFEYFSETQRNKGNFPGRFSGRQFSNSRSEMNVSTLELGDSALYLCASSLVGSPGEAFFGQGTRLTVV.

V is TRBV2 and J is TRBJ2-7, with 8 nucleotides matching TRBD2. With V trimmed by 7 bases and J by 2 bases, 7 bases remained unmatched. This CDR3 contains 14 residues. CDR1 is SNHLY, CDR2 FYNNEI, per germline. CDR3 in amino acids: CASTVAGSPYEQYF. The CDR3 DNA follows: TGTGCCAGCACCGTAGCGGGGAGCCCCTACGAGCAGTACTTC.

The V gene is TRBV14, the J gene TRBJ1-6; a weak D match, TRBD1 (6 bases). CDR3 size: 16 residues. Germline-derived CDR1 and CDR2 are SGHDN and FVKESK. V was cut by 4 bases and J by 10 bases, with 20 bases left in between. In nucleotides, the CDR3 is TGTGCCAGCAGCCCAGCGGGGGCCCTTGAGAGATCACCCCTCCACTTT. Amino acids: CASSPAGALERSPLHF.

For the CDR3, the DNA is TGTGCCAGCAGCTTAGCACTAGCGGGAGGGCCCTACGAGCAGTACTTC. Its protein is CASSLALAGGPYEQYF. The chain carries TRBV7-2 and TRBJ2-7; 13 bases match TRBD2. In germline, CDR1 is SGHTA, CDR2 FQGNSA. CDR3 size: 16 residues. With 0 bases clipped from V and 2 bases from J, the junction kept 1 base outside the gene matches.

The chain couples TRBV30 to TRBJ1-1; no firm D call. Looked up from germline, CDR1 is GTSNPN and CDR2 is SVGIG (reference sequence). The CDR3 covers 12 residues. V shed 0 bases and J shed 3 bases, with 5 bases lying between them. Here the CDR3 DNA reads TGTGCCTGGAGTGTACAGTACACTGAAGCTTTCTTT. Protein product: CAWSVQYTEAFF.

This chain uses TRBV19 with TRBJ2-7; 7 nucleotides align to TRBD1. Germline-derived CDR1 and CDR2 are LNHDA and SQIVND (reference sequence). This CDR3 is 12 amino acids long. V lost 4 bases to trimming and J lost 3 bases; unmatched junction nucleotides: 0. The CDR3 region has the DNA TGTGCCAGTAGTAACAGGGGCTACGAGCAGTACTTC. It encodes CASSNRGYEQYF.

CDR3 nucleotides: TGCGCCAGCAGCTGGACTACAGGGGCTCGGAACACTGAAGCTTTCTTT. Translated, it gives CASSWTTGARNTEAFF. The rearrangement uses TRBV5-1 and TRBJ1-1; the match to TRBD1 covers 7 bases. Germline values: CDR1 SGHRS, CDR2 YFSETQ. This CDR3 spans 16 amino acids. The junction had 9 bases not matched to a gene; V was cut back by 3 bases and J by 1 base.

The V call is TRBV6-5, the J call TRBJ2-3; TRBD2 matches 8 bases. The CDR3 covers 14 residues. The junction had 9 bases not matched to a gene; V was cut back by 8 bases and J by 5 bases. The germline gives CDR1 MNHEY, CDR2 SVGAGI. The CDR3 protein is CASRGGGPVDTQYF. For the CDR3, the DNA is TGTGCCAGCCGGGGCGGGGGGCCAGTAGATACGCAGTATTTT.

This chain joins TRBV4-3 and TRBJ1-2, with a possible D match to TRBD1 (6 bases). CDR1 LGHNA and CDR2 YSLEER come from the germline V gene. CDR3 length: 19 amino acids. V gave up 0 bases and J gave up 4 bases, with 24 bases separating them. The CDR3 is CASSQDVGRRGGGLYGYTF. DNA for the CDR3: TGCGCCAGCAGCCAAGACGTCGGGCGCCGGGGCGGGGGGCTCTATGGCTACACCTTC.